Listed here are 19 T cell receptor beta chains from one sample, sequenced in a study of beta chain features in type 1 diabetes. The study reverse transcribed the entire isolated RNA, so it sequenced expressed TCRB transcripts. Clones were read by immunoSEQ multiplex PCR, and TCRdb kept only the in-frame ones, dropping some. The sample holds more than 8,500 clones; around 82% are singletons and the top ten take more than 1.3%. Sequencing was performed on Tregs from blood. The receptors stem from a woman between 18 and 29 years old in good health.

CDR3 sequence reads: CASTKGQGIIQETQYF. The CDR3 DNA sequence: TGTGCCAGCACCAAGGGACAGGGGATTATCCAAGAGACCCAGTACTTC. The chain uses TRBV9 and TRBJ2-5; 10 positions agree with TRBD1. This CDR3 is built from 16 residues. Germline V gene data show CDR1 as SGDLS and CDR2 as YYNGEE. With 6 bases clipped from V and 1 base from J, the junction kept 9 bases outside the gene matches.

The chain carries TRBV4-1 and TRBJ2-2, with 10 bases aligning to TRBD1. The trim removed 0 bases at V and 0 bases at J, leaving 7 bases unmatched. The CDR3 sequence is 19 residues long. Germline V gene lookup returns CDR1 MGHRA and CDR2 YSYEKL. The CDR3 sequence: CASSQDLHGTGANTGELFF. The CDR3 coding sequence is TGCGCCAGCAGCCAAGATTTACACGGGACAGGGGCGAACACCGGGGAGCTGTTTTTT.

This chain joins TRBV30 and TRBJ2-3; TRBD2 agrees at 7 bases. After removal of 3 bases from V and 6 bases from J, the junction contained 6 bases not matched to a gene. This CDR3 is 13 amino acids long. The V gene's germline CDR1 is GTSNPN and CDR2 SVGIG (reference sequence). The CDR3 loop reads CAWSQSGTDTQYF. The CDR3 DNA follows: TGTGCCTGGAGCCAGAGCGGGACTGATACGCAGTATTTT.

This clone appeared a few times. This sequence joins TRBV15 and TRBJ2-1, with 9 bases identical to TRBD2. The CDR3 covers 15 residues. Germline lookup yields CDR1 LNHNV and CDR2 YYDKDF (reference sequence). With V trimmed by 0 bases and J by 12 bases, 9 bases remained unmatched. CDR3 protein: CATSRDRLAGRRQFF. Written as DNA, the CDR3 is TGTGCCACCAGCAGAGATCGCCTAGCGGGGCGCCGGCAGTTCTTC.

V is TRBV18 and J is TRBJ1-3; D might be TRBD1 (6 bases). Germline lookup yields CDR1 KGHSH and CDR2 LQKENI. The length of the CDR3 is 17 residues. The V and J ends lost 3 bases and 5 bases respectively, with 20 bases between them. CDR3 residues: CASSPSPQGGVRNTIYF. CDR3 bases: TGTGCCAGCTCACCCAGCCCACAGGGTGGAGTACGAAACACCATATATTTT. The whole variable domain, remainder taken from reference TRBV18 and TRBJ1-3, is NAGVMQNPRHLVRRRGQEARLRCSPMKGHSHVYWYRQLPEEGLKFMVYLQKENIIDESGMPKERFSAEFPKEGPSILRIQQVVRGDSAAYFCASSPSPQGGVRNTIYFGEGSWLTVV.

The chain uses TRBV20-1 and TRBJ2-1, with a possible D match to TRBD2 (5 bases). The V end lost 5 bases, the J end lost 10 bases, and 12 bases lay between the germline ends. CDR3 length equals 11 residues. Germline values: CDR1 DFQATT, CDR2 SNEGSKA (reference sequence). CDR3 DNA: TGCAGTGCTTCACCCACGGGGGAGCAGTTCTTC. It specifies CSASPTGEQFF.

This clone was picked up one time. The rearrangement uses TRBV5-4 and TRBJ1-2; weak D call: TRBD1 (5 bases). CDR3 size: 13 residues. CDR1 is SGHNT and CDR2 is YYREEE in the germline V gene (reference sequence). Trimming pared 1 base from V and 4 bases from J, leaving 8 bases between. The CDR3 DNA is TGTGCCAGCAGCTTGAAGGGGTCCTATGGCTACACCTTC. It encodes CASSLKGSYGYTF. Full variable domain (rest looked up from reference TRBV5-4 and TRBJ1-2): ETGVTQSPTHLIKTRGQQVTLRCSSQSGHNTVSWYQQALGQGPQFIFQYYREEENGRGNFPPRFSGLQFPNYSSELNVNALELDDSALYLCASSLKGSYGYTFGSGTRLTVV.

This clone was seen a few times. The V gene is TRBV2, the J gene TRBJ2-7, with TRBD1 matching 8 bases. Germline-derived CDR1 and CDR2 are SNHLY and FYNNEI. CDR3 length equals 12 residues. With 8 bases clipped from V and 3 bases from J, the junction kept 3 bases outside the gene matches. CDR3 in amino acids: CASGQGRYEQYF. CDR3 nucleotides: TGTGCCAGCGGACAGGGTCGCTACGAGCAGTACTTC.

CDR3 DNA sequence: TGTGCCAGCAGCTTAGGGGCAGGGGAACGGTACTTC. This gives the protein CASSLGAGERYF. The chain is built from TRBV11-2 and TRBJ2-7, with D maybe TRBD1 (6 bases). CDR1 is SGHAT, CDR2 FQNNGV, per germline. Trimming pared 1 base from V and 12 bases from J, leaving 13 bases between. The CDR3 runs to 12 residues.

In this sample, this clone turned up once. The rearrangement links TRBV5-6 to TRBJ2-1, with 13 bases matching TRBD2. V shed 3 bases, J shed 10 bases, and the junction held 10 bases outside the gene matches. This CDR3 contains 16 residues. Germline V lookup: CDR1 SGHDT, CDR2 YYEEEE. Written as DNA, the CDR3 is TGTGCCAGCAGCTCGCGACTAGCGGGAGGCCCAAAGGAGCAGTTCTTC. Translated, it gives CASSSRLAGGPKEQFF.

The chain recombines TRBV4-1 with TRBJ2-3; perhaps TRBD1 as D (6 bases). Germline CDR1 MGHRA, CDR2 YSYEKL. The CDR3 runs 14 residues. With 3 bases removed from V and 3 bases from J, the gap between germline ends came to 10 bases. The CDR3 sequence: CASSHQQGTDTQYF. The CDR3 DNA reads TGCGCCAGCAGCCATCAACAGGGTACAGATACGCAGTATTTT.

CDR3 loop: CASSGGGAGLEKLFF. The CDR3 DNA is TGTGCCAGCAGTGGTGGGGGCGCGGGCTTAGAAAAACTGTTTTTT. The V gene is TRBV28, the J gene TRBJ1-4, with D perhaps matching TRBD1 (6 bases). V was clipped by 5 bases and J by 8 bases, with 18 bases between them. The CDR3 is made up of 15 amino acids. Germline CDR1 MDHEN, CDR2 SYDVKM.

This clone was detected a few times. The chain uses TRBV6-5 and TRBJ1-2; D gene uncertain. Trimming removed 0 bases at V and 6 bases at J, with 8 bases between. Germline CDR1 MNHEY, CDR2 SVGAGI. The CDR3 contains 13 residues. Here the CDR3 reads CASSYSYGNGYTF. As DNA, the CDR3 is TGTGCCAGCAGTTACTCGTACGGGAATGGCTACACCTTC.

In this sample, this clone turned up a few times. The rearrangement links TRBV5-6 to TRBJ2-7, with D perhaps TRBD2 (5 bases). The germline V gene encodes CDR1 SGHDT and CDR2 YYEEEE. V shed 1 base and J shed 2 bases, with 16 bases lying between them. CDR3 length: 16 residues. The CDR3 protein is CASSLSPSERTYEQYF. The CDR3 bases are TGTGCCAGCAGCTTGTCCCCCTCCGAGCGGACCTACGAGCAGTACTTC.

This clone was detected only a few times. J is TRBJ1-5 and V is TRBV19; unclear D gene. The CDR3 runs to 13 residues. CDR1 and CDR2 from the germline V gene are LNHDA and SQIVND (reference sequence). V was trimmed by 6 bases and J by 1 base, leaving 7 bases between them. CDR3 protein: CASRGTSNQPQHF. The CDR3 bases are TGTGCCAGTAGGGGCACAAGCAATCAGCCCCAGCATTTT. The complete variable domain, with remaining parts taken from reference TRBV19 and TRBJ1-5, reads DGGITQSPKYLFRKEGQNVTLSCEQNLNHDAMYWYRQDPGQGLRLIYYSQIVNDFQKGDIAEGYSVSREKKESFPLTVTSAQKNPTAFYLCASRGTSNQPQHFGDGTRLSIL.

This clone was seen once. The chain recombines TRBV29-1 with TRBJ2-1; TRBD2 agrees at 8 bases. This CDR3 is built from 14 residues. Per germline, CDR1 SQVTM and CDR2 ANQGSEA. With 6 bases clipped from V and 8 bases from J, the junction kept 12 bases outside the gene matches. CDR3 amino acids: CSVTTGTSIYEQFF. As DNA, the CDR3 is TGCAGCGTCACTACCGGGACTAGTATATATGAGCAGTTCTTC.

The V and J genes are TRBV29-1 and TRBJ2-3; D is possibly TRBD2 (5 bases). Germline CDR1 SQVTM, CDR2 ANQGSEA. The CDR3 extends over 13 amino acids. Trimming removed 7 bases at V and 3 bases at J, with 14 bases between. As DNA, the CDR3 is TGCAGCGGACGGGAACATTGGACAGATACGCAGTATTTT. This sequence encodes CSGREHWTDTQYF.

The J gene is TRBJ2-5, the V gene TRBV2; 7 bases fit TRBD1. Germline V gene lookup returns CDR1 SNHLY and CDR2 FYNNEI. The junction had 3 bases not matched to a gene; V was cut back by 0 bases and J by 2 bases. This CDR3 comprises 15 residues. The CDR3, as DNA: TGTGCCAGCAGTGAAGCGGGCAGGGGGCAAGAGACCCAGTACTTC. Its translation: CASSEAGRGQETQYF.

The chain uses TRBV6-5 and TRBJ1-6; 10 bases are shared with TRBD1. Trimming cost V 10 bases and J 10 bases; bases outside gene matches: 13. Germline CDR1 is MNHEY and CDR2 is SVGAGI. The CDR3 is made up of 15 amino acids. In DNA form, the CDR3 reads TGTGCCACCTCCGGGACAGGGGCCCTCGTATCACCCCTCCACTTT. It specifies CATSGTGALVSPLHF.